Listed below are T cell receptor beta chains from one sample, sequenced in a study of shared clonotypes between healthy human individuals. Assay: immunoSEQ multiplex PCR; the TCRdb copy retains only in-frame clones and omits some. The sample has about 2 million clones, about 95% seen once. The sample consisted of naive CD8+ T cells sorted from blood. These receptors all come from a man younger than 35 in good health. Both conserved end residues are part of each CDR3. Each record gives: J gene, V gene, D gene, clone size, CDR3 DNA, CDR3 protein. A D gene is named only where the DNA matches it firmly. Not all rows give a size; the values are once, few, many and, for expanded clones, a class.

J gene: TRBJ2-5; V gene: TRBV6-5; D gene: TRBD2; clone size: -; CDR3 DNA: TGTGCCAGCAGTTCTAGCGGGGGGGCCCAGTACTTC; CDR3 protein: CASSSSGGAQYF
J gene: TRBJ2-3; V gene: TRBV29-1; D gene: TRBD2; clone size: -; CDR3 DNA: TGCAGCGTTGAAAAGCGGGGGGAGTTCACAGATACGCAGTATTTT; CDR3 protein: CSVEKRGEFTDTQYF
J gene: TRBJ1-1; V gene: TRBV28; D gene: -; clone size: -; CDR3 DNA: TGTGCCAGCTCAGGGACAACGGATGATACTGAAGCTTTCTTT; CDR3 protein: CASSGTTDDTEAFF
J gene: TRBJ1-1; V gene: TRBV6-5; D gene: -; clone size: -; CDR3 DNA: TGTGCCAGCAGTCCCGGTATCTACATGAACACTGAAGCTTTCTTT; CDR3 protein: CASSPGIYMNTEAFF
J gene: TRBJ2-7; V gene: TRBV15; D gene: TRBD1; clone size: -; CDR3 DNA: TGTGCCACCAGCATCGACAGGGGGGCCTTCGAGCAGTACTTC; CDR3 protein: CATSIDRGAFEQYF
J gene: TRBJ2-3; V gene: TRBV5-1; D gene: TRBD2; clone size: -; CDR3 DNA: TGCGCCAGCAGTCCCCTACTAGCGGGAGATTCAGATACGCAGTATTTT; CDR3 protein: CASSPLLAGDSDTQYF
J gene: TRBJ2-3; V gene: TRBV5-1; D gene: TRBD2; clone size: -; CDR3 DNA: TGCGCCAGCAGTCCGCCTCTAGCGGGTAGGACAGATACGCAGTATTTT; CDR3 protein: CASSPPLAGRTDTQYF
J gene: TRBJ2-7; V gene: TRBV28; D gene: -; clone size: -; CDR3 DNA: TGTGCCAGCAGCGCAGGTAGGGTAGACGAGCAGTACTTC; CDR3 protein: CASSAGRVDEQYF
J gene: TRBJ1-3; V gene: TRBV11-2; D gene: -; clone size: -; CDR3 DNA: TGTGCCAGCGCTTTCGGGGGAAACACCATATATTTT; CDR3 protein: CASAFGGNTIYF
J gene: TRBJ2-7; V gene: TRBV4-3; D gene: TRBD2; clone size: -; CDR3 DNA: TGCGCCAGCAGCCAAGTGTCTGCAGCGGGAGAAGGGTCCTACGAGCAGTACTTC; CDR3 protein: CASSQVSAAGEGSYEQYF
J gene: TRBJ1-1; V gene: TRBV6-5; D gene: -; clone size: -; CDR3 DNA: TGTGCCAGCAGTTACGACCTTTTAGGGTACACTGAAGCTTTCTTT; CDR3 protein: CASSYDLLGYTEAFF
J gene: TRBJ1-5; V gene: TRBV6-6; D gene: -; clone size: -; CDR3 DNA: TGTGCCAGCAATTCGGACAGCCTCAATCAGCCCCAGCATTTT; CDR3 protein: CASNSDSLNQPQHF
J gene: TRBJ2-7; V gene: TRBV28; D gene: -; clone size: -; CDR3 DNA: TGTGCCAGCAGTTTTATGGCCTCCTACGAGCAGTACTTC; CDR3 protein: CASSFMASYEQYF
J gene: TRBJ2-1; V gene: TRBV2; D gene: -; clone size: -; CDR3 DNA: TGTGCCAGCAGCGATAGGGGGGGGACGATACACAATGAGCAGTTCTTC; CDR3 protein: CASSDRGGTIHNEQFF
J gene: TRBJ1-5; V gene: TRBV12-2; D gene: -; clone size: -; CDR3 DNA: TGTGCAAGTCGCTTGGGCAGGGGGCTAAATCAGCCCCAGCATTTT; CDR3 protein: CASRLGRGLNQPQHF
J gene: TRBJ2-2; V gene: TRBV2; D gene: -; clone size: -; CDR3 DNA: TGTGCCAGCAGTGGTTACAGAGAGGCGAACACCGGGGAGCTGTTTTTT; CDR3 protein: CASSGYREANTGELFF
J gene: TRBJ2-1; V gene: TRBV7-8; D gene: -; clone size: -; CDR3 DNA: TGTGCCAGCAGCTTAGCGTTATTTTTGGGGGACATAGGCTCCTACAATGAGCAGTTCTTC; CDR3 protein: CASSLALFLGDIGSYNEQFF
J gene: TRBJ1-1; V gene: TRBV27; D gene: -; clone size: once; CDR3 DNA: TGTGCCAGCAGTTTAAATGGGGTTTTAGGGGCGGATGCTTTCTTT; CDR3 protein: CASSLNGVLGADAFF
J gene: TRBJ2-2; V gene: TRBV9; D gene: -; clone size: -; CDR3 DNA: TGTGCCAGCAGCTCCCTACTAGGGGGATTCTCGGGCACCGGGGAGCTGTTTTTT; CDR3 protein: CASSSLLGGFSGTGELFF
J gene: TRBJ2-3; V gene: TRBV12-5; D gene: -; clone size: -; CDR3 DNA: TGTGCTAGTGGTTTGAGAGTGGAAGATACGCAGTATTTT; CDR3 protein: CASGLRVEDTQYF
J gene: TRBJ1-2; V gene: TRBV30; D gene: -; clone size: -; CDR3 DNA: TGTGCCTGGAGGAAACCGGGACTTAACTATGGCTACACCTTC; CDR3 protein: CAWRKPGLNYGYTF
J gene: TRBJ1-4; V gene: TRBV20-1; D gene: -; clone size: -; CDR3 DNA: TGCTGCACGGAGGGGGGGGAAAAACTGTTTTTT; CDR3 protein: CCTEGGEKLFF
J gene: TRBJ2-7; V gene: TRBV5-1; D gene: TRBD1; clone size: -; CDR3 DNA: TGCGCCAGCAGCTACTATACAGGGGACGAGCAGTACTTC; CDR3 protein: CASSYYTGDEQYF
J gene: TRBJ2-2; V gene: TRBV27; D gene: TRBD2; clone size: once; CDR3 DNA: TGTGCCAGCAGACTAGCGGGAGCGGGGGCCGGGGAGCTGTTTTTT; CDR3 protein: CASRLAGAGAGELFF
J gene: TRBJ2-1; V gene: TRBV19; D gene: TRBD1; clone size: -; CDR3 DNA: TGTGCCAGTAGTCCGGGACAGGCAAACTACAATGAGCAGTTCTTC; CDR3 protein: CASSPGQANYNEQFF
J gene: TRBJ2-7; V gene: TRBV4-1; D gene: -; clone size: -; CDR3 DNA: TGCGCCAGCAGCCAATTAGAGGGCTACGAGCAGTACTTC; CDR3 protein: CASSQLEGYEQYF
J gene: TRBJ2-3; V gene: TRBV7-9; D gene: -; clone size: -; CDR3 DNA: TGTGCCAGCAGCCCTCTTGCGGGCGGTGGGTATTTT; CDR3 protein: CASSPLAGGGYF
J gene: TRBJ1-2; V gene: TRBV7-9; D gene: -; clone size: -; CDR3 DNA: TGTGCCAGCAGCTTAGATCCGTCCCCTAACTATGGCTACACCTTC; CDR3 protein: CASSLDPSPNYGYTF
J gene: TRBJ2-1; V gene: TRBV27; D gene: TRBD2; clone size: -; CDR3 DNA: TGTGCCAGCAGCCGAAAGACTAGCGGCGGTGAGCAGTTCTTC; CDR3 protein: CASSRKTSGGEQFF
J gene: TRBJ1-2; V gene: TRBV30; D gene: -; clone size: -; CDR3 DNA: TGTGCCTGTGACCCTCCGGACGGCGACTTCTATGGCTACACCTTC; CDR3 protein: CACDPPDGDFYGYTF
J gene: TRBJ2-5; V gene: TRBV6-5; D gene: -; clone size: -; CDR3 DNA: TGTGCCAGCACTACGTGGCAGGGGAAACAAGAGACCCAGTACTTC; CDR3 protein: CASTTWQGKQETQYF
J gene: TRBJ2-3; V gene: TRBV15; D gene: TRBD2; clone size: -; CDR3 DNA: TGTGCCACCACTAGCGGGAGTCCAGATACGCAGTATTTT; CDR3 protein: CATTSGSPDTQYF
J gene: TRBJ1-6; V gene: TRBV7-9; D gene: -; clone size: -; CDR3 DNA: TGTGCCAGCAGCCCCACCCGGGGGGCAGAAGGCTATAATTCACCCCTCCACTTT; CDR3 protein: CASSPTRGAEGYNSPLHF